This T cell receptor beta chain was recorded in a study of blood T cells in healthy people across ages. As for this clonotype: Its specificity is unknown.

Sample-barcoded 5' priming and a J-beta primer mix drove a second PCR of 7 to 11 cycles. Using its own MiXCR run on the 5' RACE reads, TCRdb lists one record per CDR3 protein. The repertoire holds about 640,000 distinct CDR3 sequences, with under 70% as singletons. Trimming left V 4 bases short and J 3 bases short, with 18 bases between. The germline V gene has CDR1 MGHRA and CDR2 YSYEKL. The CDR3 has 17 residues. Overall study findings and caveats: Per-million-T-cell TCR beta diversity fell roughly linearly with age.

Sequencing was carried out using blood. The V gene is TRBV4-1, the J gene TRBJ1-4; the D gene is possibly TRBD1 (6 bases). The clonotype was recovered from a man aged 55 to 70 in good health. For the CDR3, the DNA is TGCGCCAGCAGCCCATGGGTGGGGGCGGAGGCTAATGAAAAACTGTTTTTT. Residues: CASSPWVGAEANEKLFF.